Shown below are 32 T cell receptor beta chains from a single sample sequenced in a study of blood T cell repertoires in COVID-19. Some clones are missing from TCRdb's copy, which holds only in-frame ones; the method was immunoSEQ multiplex PCR. The sample has over 200,000 clones; about 87% are singletons. The sequencing sample was made of peripheral blood. The receptor source for this set is a man aged 25 to 45 with COVID-19, enrolled during active disease.

The sample holds one count of this clone. The gene calls are TRBV13 and TRBJ2-2; 9 positions agree with TRBD1. The CDR3 length is 17 residues. CDR1 PRHDT and CDR2 FYEKMQ come from the germline V gene (reference sequence). With V trimmed by 5 bases and J by 7 bases, 14 bases remained unmatched. As DNA, the CDR3 is TGTGCCAGCAGCCCGCTGGCAACGGACAGGGGTGTCGGGGAGCTGTTTTTT. Protein: CASSPLATDRGVGELFF.

This clone was detected once. The V and J genes are TRBV7-9 and TRBJ1-6; D gene ambiguous. This CDR3 comprises 14 residues. Germline V gene data show CDR1 as SEHNR and CDR2 as FQNEAQ (reference sequence). Trimming pared 11 bases from V and 2 bases from J, leaving 13 bases between. The CDR3: CALDEVTYNSPLHF. DNA of the CDR3: TGTGCCCTGGATGAGGTTACCTATAATTCACCCCTCCACTTT. Based on the CDR3 plus reference TRBV7-9 and TRBJ1-6, the full variable domain is DTGVSQNPRHKITKRGQNVTFRCDPISEHNRLYWYRQTLGQGPEFLTYFQNEAQLEKSRLLSDRFSAERPKGSFSTLEIQRTEQGDSAMYLCALDEVTYNSPLHFGNGTRLTVT.

With respect to this clone: It may be a read error: a sequence one base away is much more abundant. The same CDR3 can be traced to other DNA sequences in this sample. V is TRBV19 and J is TRBJ1-5; 10 bases align to TRBD1. The germline gives CDR1 LNHDA, CDR2 SQIVND (reference sequence). Losses at the gene ends were 3 bases for V and 4 bases for J; bases not matched to a gene: 3. This CDR3 has 15 amino acids. In DNA, the CDR3 is TGTGCCAGTAGTATCGGACAGGGGGTGAATCAGCCCCAGCATTTT. It translates to CASSIGQGVNQPQHF.

This chain uses TRBV30 with TRBJ2-7; 12 bases line up with TRBD2. The CDR3 has 16 amino acids. Germline V gene data show CDR1 as GTSNPN and CDR2 as SVGIG (reference sequence). V was clipped by 0 bases and J by 6 bases; unmatched bases: 9. The CDR3 sequence: CAWSVGLAGGSSEQYF. Written as DNA, the CDR3 is TGTGCCTGGAGTGTCGGCCTAGCGGGAGGGAGTAGCGAGCAGTACTTC.

The V gene is TRBV30, the J gene TRBJ1-2; 12 bases map to TRBD1. This CDR3 is 15 amino acids long. Germline-derived CDR1 and CDR2 are GTSNPN and SVGIG (reference sequence). V trimming: 1 base; J trimming: 4 bases; junction bases outside the gene matches: 4. The CDR3 bases are TGTGCCTGGAGTGGGGGGACAGGGGGCCGCTATGGCTACACCTTC. Protein product: CAWSGGTGGRYGYTF.

CDR3 region: CATSGAGSNTEAFF. The CDR3, as DNA: TGTGCCACCAGTGGCGCAGGTTCGAACACTGAAGCTTTCTTT. This chain joins TRBV24-1 and TRBJ1-1, with unresolved D. The CDR3 sequence is 14 residues long. In germline, CDR1 is KGHDR, CDR2 SFDVKD. V lost 5 bases, J lost 1 base, and 10 bases lay in between.

This sequence joins TRBV7-2 and TRBJ1-4; D ambiguous. From germline, CDR1 is SGHTA and CDR2 FQGNSA. The CDR3 runs to 12 residues. The V end was cut by 7 bases, the J end by 13 bases, with 16 bases between. The CDR3, as DNA: TGTGCCAGCACCCTTTCCGGGGAGAGACTGTTTTTT. Its translation is CASTLSGERLFF.

J is TRBJ2-3 and V is TRBV6-5, with TRBD1 as a possible D gene (5 bases). CDR3 length: 15 amino acids. Trimming shortened V by 0 bases and J by 6 bases, and 13 bases separated the two germline ends. Germline CDR1 reads MNHEY; CDR2 reads SVGAGI. The chain's CDR3 is CASSYSGQASDTQYF. CDR3 in DNA: TGTGCCAGCAGTTACTCGGGGCAGGCCTCGGATACGCAGTATTTT.

This clone appeared once. CDR3 coding DNA: TGTGCCAGCAGTTATGCGGGAGGGGTATTCTTC. Amino acids: CASSYAGGVFF. The V and J genes are TRBV6-6 and TRBJ2-1; 9 bases are a match to TRBD2. CDR3 size: 11 residues. The J segment lost 16 bases and the V segment lost 3 bases, leaving 4 bases of the junction unmatched. The germline V gene encodes CDR1 MNHNY and CDR2 SVGAGI (reference sequence).

The rearrangement links TRBV19 to TRBJ2-7, with 8 bases identical to TRBD1. The germline V gene encodes CDR1 LNHDA and CDR2 SQIVND (reference sequence). The J segment lost 3 bases and the V segment lost 3 bases, leaving 4 bases of the junction unmatched. The CDR3 loop spans 14 amino acids. CDR3 nucleotides: TGTGCCAGTAGTATTCAGGGGGCCAACTACGAGCAGTACTTC. Amino acid sequence: CASSIQGANYEQYF.

Of note for this clone: Compared with germline, one end of the junction differs, possibly owing to a read error. The chain links TRBV3-1 (or the pseudogene TRBV3-2) to TRBJ1-4; 12 bases line up with TRBD1. The CDR3 consists of 13 residues. From germline, CDR1 is LGHDT and CDR2 YNNKEL (reference sequence). For the CDR3, the DNA is TGTGCCAGCAGCCCCCAGGCGGGACAGGGGGCAATTTTT. As protein: CASSPQAGQGAIF.

The chain couples TRBV19 to TRBJ2-7, with D possibly TRBD1 on 7 matching bases. Germline CDR1 and CDR2: LNHDA and SQIVND (reference sequence). The CDR3 runs 14 residues. V dropped 3 bases and J dropped 0 bases, with 9 bases sitting between them. The CDR3 region is CASSIRGDSYEQYF. In DNA, the CDR3 is TGTGCCAGTAGTATCAGGGGGGACTCCTACGAGCAGTACTTC. Together with reference TRBV19 and TRBJ2-7, the CDR3 gives the full variable domain: DGGITQSPKYLFRKEGQNVTLSCEQNLNHDAMYWYRQDPGQGLRLIYYSQIVNDFQKGDIAEGYSVSREKKESFPLTVTSAQKNPTAFYLCASSIRGDSYEQYFGPGTRLTVT.

This rearrangement joins TRBV6-6 to TRBJ2-2; D is possibly TRBD1 (5 bases). V dropped 10 bases and J dropped 6 bases, with 18 bases sitting between them. Germline CDR1 MNHNY, CDR2 SVGAGI (reference sequence). This CDR3 region has 14 residues. The CDR3 here is CATANRISAGELFF. The CDR3 DNA follows: TGTGCCACCGCTAACAGGATTTCCGCCGGGGAGCTGTTTTTT.

The V gene is TRBV18, the J gene TRBJ2-2; 9 bases align to TRBD2. V lost 6 bases to trimming and J lost 6 bases; unmatched junction nucleotides: 11. The CDR3 contains 16 residues. Germline values: CDR1 KGHSH, CDR2 LQKENI. The CDR3 DNA reads TGTGCCAGCTCTGCTGAGGGACTAGCAATGGCCGGGGAGCTGTTTTTT. Protein sequence: CASSAEGLAMAGELFF. The whole variable domain, remainder taken from reference TRBV18 and TRBJ2-2, is NAGVMQNPRHLVRRRGQEARLRCSPMKGHSHVYWYRQLPEEGLKFMVYLQKENIIDESGMPKERFSAEFPKEGPSILRIQQVVRGDSAAYFCASSAEGLAMAGELFFGEGSRLTVL.

This clone was observed a few times. The chain carries TRBV27 and TRBJ2-1; 10 nucleotides align to TRBD1. V trimming: 2 bases; J trimming: 7 bases; junction bases outside the gene matches: 5. The CDR3 consists of 15 residues. CDR1 and CDR2 (germline): MNHEY, SMNVEV (reference sequence). Written as DNA, the CDR3 is TGTGCCAGCAGTTTACTCCCGGGACAGGGGAATGAGCAGTTCTTC. This encodes CASSLLPGQGNEQFF.

This rearrangement joins TRBV9 to TRBJ1-1; TRBD1 matches at 8 bases. The CDR3 is made up of 14 amino acids. Germline loops: CDR1 SGDLS, CDR2 YYNGEE. The V gene end was trimmed by 5 bases and the J gene end by 3 bases; junction bases not matched to a gene: 6. Here the CDR3 DNA reads TGTGCCAGCAGTCGGACAGGGATGGACACTGAAGCTTTCTTT. Amino acids: CASSRTGMDTEAFF.

This sequence joins TRBV10-3 and TRBJ2-7, with 9 positions matching TRBD1. This CDR3 has 15 amino acids. With 4 bases clipped from V and 0 bases from J, the junction kept 4 bases outside the gene matches. Germline V gene lookup returns CDR1 ENHRY and CDR2 SYGVKD. CDR3 bases: TGTGCCATCAGTGTTAGGGACAGGGCCTCCTACGAGCAGTACTTC. Translating it yields CAISVRDRASYEQYF.

CDR3 protein: CASSPPGGNEQFF. The CDR3 DNA follows: TGTGCCAGCTCACCACCGGGGGGGAATGAGCAGTTCTTC. The V call is TRBV18, the J call TRBJ2-1; TRBD2 agrees at 7 bases. Trimming at V came to 0 bases and at J to 7 bases, leaving 0 bases not matched to a gene. Per germline, CDR1 KGHSH and CDR2 LQKENI. The CDR3 covers 13 residues. The full variable domain, rest sourced from reference TRBV18 and TRBJ2-1, is NAGVMQNPRHLVRRRGQEARLRCSPMKGHSHVYWYRQLPEEGLKFMVYLQKENIIDESGMPKERFSAEFPKEGPSILRIQQVVRGDSAAYFCASSPPGGNEQFFGPGTRLTVL.

The gene calls are TRBV9 and TRBJ1-1, with D uncertain. The germline gives CDR1 SGDLS, CDR2 YYNGEE. The V gene lost 1 base and the J gene lost 2 bases, with 9 bases spanning the gap. This CDR3 is 14 amino acids long. The CDR3 here is CASSVTSGNTEAFF. The CDR3 coding sequence is TGTGCCAGCAGCGTAACCTCAGGAAACACTGAAGCTTTCTTT.

The genes are TRBV7-2 and TRBJ1-6; D is undetermined. This CDR3 spans 13 amino acids. Germline loops: CDR1 SGHTA, CDR2 FQGNSA. Trimming removed 8 bases at V and 14 bases at J, with 19 bases between. The CDR3 DNA sequence: TGTGCCAGCGACACGAAGGCCGTCGGTGCCCTCCACTTT. Its translation is CASDTKAVGALHF.

The chain combines TRBV6-5 with TRBJ2-4; D remains ambiguous. The CDR3 spans 14 residues. The germline gives CDR1 MNHEY, CDR2 SVGAGI. With 6 bases removed from V and 0 bases from J, the gap between germline ends came to 9 bases. The CDR3 sequence: CASSLGVAKNIQYF. The CDR3 DNA follows: TGTGCCAGCAGCTTAGGAGTAGCCAAAAACATTCAGTACTTC.

The chain combines TRBV6-2 or TRBV6-3 with TRBJ2-7; 11 bases line up with TRBD2. The CDR3 spans 18 residues. With 6 bases clipped from V and 5 bases from J, the junction kept 18 bases outside the gene matches. The V gene's germline CDR1 is MNHEY and CDR2 SVGEGT. CDR3 nucleotides: TGTGCCAGCAGCCCTCTCCGCCCTACTAGCGGGAGAATCCACGAGCAGTACTTC. It translates to CASSPLRPTSGRIHEQYF.

V usage is TRBV4-1 and J usage is TRBJ1-2; 7 bases match TRBD1. Germline loops: CDR1 MGHRA, CDR2 YSYEKL. The V gene end was trimmed by 1 base and the J gene end by 6 bases; junction bases not matched to a gene: 8. The CDR3 totals 15 residues. CDR3 nucleotides: TGCGCCAGCAGCCAAGTTGGGACAGTTCTCCATGGCTACACCTTC. Its protein is CASSQVGTVLHGYTF.

This clone turned up a few times. This CDR3 is CSALQGDAFF. The CDR3 region has the DNA TGCAGTGCTCTACAGGGGGATGCTTTCTTT. This chain links TRBV20-1 with TRBJ1-1; 8 positions match TRBD1. This CDR3 has 10 amino acids. CDR1 and CDR2 from the germline V gene are DFQATT and SNEGSKA (reference sequence). The ends lost 5 bases at V and 11 bases at J; junction bases unmatched: 4.

This clone was found once. The chain employs TRBV2 and TRBJ1-2; 7 nucleotides match TRBD1. Germline CDR1 reads SNHLY; CDR2 reads FYNNEI. This CDR3 has 13 amino acids. Trimming removed 6 bases from V and 4 bases from J; junction bases left unmatched: 5. CDR3 bases: TGTGCCAGCAGGGGGGACAGCTTCTATGGCTACACCTTC. The encoded protein is CASRGDSFYGYTF.

The DNA for the CDR3 is TGTGCCAGTAGTAAGACAGCGTCGAACACTGAAGCTTTCTTT. Amino acids: CASSKTASNTEAFF. The chain has TRBV19 and TRBJ1-1; D might be TRBD1 (5 bases). V was shortened by 4 bases and J by 1 base, with 10 bases between the two germline ends. Germline CDR1 LNHDA, CDR2 SQIVND (reference sequence). This CDR3 has 14 residues.

The J gene is TRBJ2-1, the V gene TRBV5-8; 7 nucleotides agree with TRBD1. Unmatched junction bases numbered 13, after V lost 3 bases and J lost 1 base. The CDR3 length is 18 residues. Germline-derived CDR1 and CDR2 are SGHTS and YDEGEE. The CDR3 reads CASSYNQITGVSYNEQFF. CDR3 DNA sequence: TGTGCCAGCAGCTACAACCAGATAACAGGGGTGTCCTACAATGAGCAGTTCTTC.

This chain links TRBV30 with TRBJ1-2; D remains ambiguous. Germline V gene data show CDR1 as GTSNPN and CDR2 as SVGIG (reference sequence). With 3 bases removed from V and 7 bases from J, the gap between germline ends came to 9 bases. CDR3 length equals 11 residues. CDR3 DNA: TGTGCCTGGAGAGTGGAGCGTGGCTACACCTTC. It translates to CAWRVERGYTF.

The chain recombines TRBV6-5 with TRBJ2-1; 7 nucleotides line up with TRBD1. The CDR3 extends over 14 amino acids. Germline V lookup: CDR1 MNHEY, CDR2 SVGAGI. V lost 2 bases, J lost 6 bases, and 4 bases stayed unmatched. CDR3 DNA: TGTGCCAGCAGTTACCCGGGACAGTCCAATGAGCAGTTCTTC. The encoded protein is CASSYPGQSNEQFF.

The chain joins TRBV2 to TRBJ1-1; 7 bases fit TRBD1. J was trimmed by 3 bases and V by 8 bases; bases with no gene match: 6. CDR3 size: 13 residues. Germline values: CDR1 SNHLY, CDR2 FYNNEI. This chain's CDR3 is CASQGQPYTEAFF. The CDR3 DNA follows: TGTGCCAGCCAGGGACAGCCCTACACTGAAGCTTTCTTT. Full variable domain (outside the CDR3, taken from reference TRBV2 and TRBJ1-1): EPEVTQTPSHQVTQMGQEVILRCVPISNHLYFYWYRQILGQKVEFLVSFYNNEISEKSEIFDDQFSVERPDGSNFTLKIRSTKLEDSAMYFCASQGQPYTEAFFGQGTRLTVV.

The chain combines TRBV28 with TRBJ2-7; no definite D call. This CDR3 has 12 residues. V was clipped by 5 bases and J by 6 bases, with 11 bases between them. Germline CDR1 and CDR2: MDHEN and SYDVKM. The CDR3 coding sequence is TGTGCCAGCAGTCCCCTAGTGGGCGAGCAGTACTTC. It codes for CASSPLVGEQYF.

J is TRBJ2-5 and V is TRBV7-2, with 9 bases aligning to TRBD2. V lost 1 base, J lost 4 bases, and 7 bases stayed unmatched. The CDR3 covers 16 residues. Germline assignment: CDR1 SGHTA and CDR2 FQGNSA. Here the CDR3 reads CASSLVAGGPSETQYF. CDR3 nucleotide sequence: TGTGCCAGCAGCTTAGTGGCGGGAGGGCCGTCAGAGACCCAGTACTTC.